These T cell receptor beta chains were read from a single sample in a study of blood T cells in healthy people across ages. TCRdb reanalysed the 5' RACE reads using MiXCR and keeps one entry per CDR3 protein. The data hold around 1,000,000 distinct CDR3 sequences, with roughly 24% observed a single time. This same sample was also taken into another study, of T cells of mothers and their children.

Sequencing used blood. All receptors derive from a girl aged 2 to 10 in good health. Both conserved end residues are part of each CDR3. D genes are given only for firm matches. For some rows the clone size is stated as once, few or many, or as a class when expanded; others skip it.

v_call,j_call,clone_size,d_call,cdr3_aa,cdr3_nt
TRBV7-9,TRBJ2-7,.,.,CASSHRDPQGLEQYF,TGTGCCAGCAGCCACCGGGACCCACAGGGATTAGAGCAGTACTTC
TRBV3-1,TRBJ2-7,few,.,CASSQDEGLARYEQYF,TGTGCCAGCAGCCAAGATGAGGGTCTGGCACGGTACGAGCAGTACTTC
TRBV29-1,TRBJ2-6,few,.,CSVRPPGANVLTF,TGCAGCGTTCGCCCCCCTGGGGCCAACGTCCTGACTTTC
TRBV25-1,TRBJ2-5,.,.,CASSPGKVSGEEETQYF,TGTGCCAGCAGTCCAGGGAAGGTGAGCGGCGAGGAGGAGACCCAGTACTTC
TRBV7-2,TRBJ1-2,few,.,CASSPTAYGYTF,TGTGCCAGCAGCCCCACGGCCTATGGCTACACCTTC
TRBV11-2,TRBJ2-5,.,.,CASSLGQGLMETQYF,TGTGCCAGCAGCTTAGGGCAGGGATTGATGGAGACCCAGTACTTC
TRBV11-2,TRBJ1-2,few,.,CASSLGGDPNYGYTF,TGTGCCAGCAGCTTAGGAGGGGATCCTAACTATGGCTACACCTTC
TRBV11-3,TRBJ2-5,few,TRBD2,CASSLRTSGAGETQYF,TGTGCCAGCAGCTTAAGGACTAGCGGGGCTGGGGAGACCCAGTACTTC
TRBV3-1,TRBJ2-7,.,.,CASSHPARRNEQYF,TGTGCCAGCAGCCATCCCGCGAGAAGGAACGAGCAGTACTTC
TRBV7-2,TRBJ2-1,.,.,CASSAQPGDEQFF,TGTGCCAGCAGCGCCCAACCGGGAGATGAGCAGTTCTTC
TRBV20-1,TRBJ1-1,.,.,CSADWGTEAFF,TGCAGTGCGGATTGGGGCACTGAAGCTTTCTTT
TRBV29-1,TRBJ1-2,.,.,CSVEDREDGGYTF,TGCAGCGTTGAGGACAGAGAAGATGGGGGCTACACCTTC
TRBV7-2,TRBJ1-5,.,.,CASSPGNGQPQHF,TGTGCCAGCAGTCCAGGGAATGGCCAGCCCCAGCACTTT
TRBV12-3/TRBV12-4,TRBJ2-5,few,.,CASSLWSETQYF,TGTGCCAGCAGTTTATGGTCAGAGACCCAGTACTTC
TRBV7-2,TRBJ1-2,.,.,CASSLGAWAGRGYTF,TGTGCCAGCAGCTTAGGGGCTTGGGCAGGCCGGGGCTACACCTTC
TRBV20-1,TRBJ2-1,.,.,CSAPRDNRIPNNEQFF,TGCAGTGCTCCAAGGGACAATAGAATCCCTAACAATGAGCAGTTCTTC
TRBV20-1,TRBJ1-2,.,.,CSARAEGEVAVLYGCTF,TGCAGTGCTAGAGCGGAGGGAGAAGTAGCAGTTTTGTATGGCTGCACCTTC
TRBV12-3/TRBV12-4,TRBJ2-4,few,TRBD2,CASSLEGREPIQYF,TGTGCCAGCAGTTTAGAAGGGCGGGAGCCCATTCAGTACTTC